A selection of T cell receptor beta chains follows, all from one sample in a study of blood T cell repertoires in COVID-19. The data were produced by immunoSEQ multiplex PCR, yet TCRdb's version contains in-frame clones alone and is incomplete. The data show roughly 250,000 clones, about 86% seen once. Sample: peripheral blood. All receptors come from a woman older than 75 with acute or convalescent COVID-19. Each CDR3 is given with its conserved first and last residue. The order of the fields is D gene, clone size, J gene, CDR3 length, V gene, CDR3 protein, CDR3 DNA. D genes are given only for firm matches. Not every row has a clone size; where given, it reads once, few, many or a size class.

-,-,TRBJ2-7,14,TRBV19,CASSIGWGPYEQYF,TGTGCCAGTAGTATAGGATGGGGCCCCTACGAGCAGTACTTC
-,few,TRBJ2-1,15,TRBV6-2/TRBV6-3,CASSYLRGTYNEQFF,TGTGCCAGCAGTTACCTCCGGGGGACCTACAATGAGCAGTTCTTC
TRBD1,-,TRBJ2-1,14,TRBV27,CASSFGTGYNEQFF,TGTGCCAGCAGTTTTGGGACAGGATACAATGAGCAGTTCTTC
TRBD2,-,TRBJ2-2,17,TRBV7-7,CASSPTSGGGNTGELFF,TGTGCTAGCAGCCCCACTAGCGGGGGTGGGAACACCGGGGAGCTGTTTTTT
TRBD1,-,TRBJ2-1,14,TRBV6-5,CASSSATGRNEQFF,TGTGCCAGCAGTTCGGCGACAGGGCGAAATGAGCAGTTCTTC
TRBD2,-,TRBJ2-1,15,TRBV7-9,CASSPTSGAYNEQFF,TGTGCCAGCAGCCCGACTAGCGGGGCTTACAATGAGCAGTTCTTC
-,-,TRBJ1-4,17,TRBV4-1,CASSQEGSGRTNEKLFF,TGCGCCAGCAGCCAGGAGGGGAGCGGGCGTACTAATGAAAAACTGTTTTTT
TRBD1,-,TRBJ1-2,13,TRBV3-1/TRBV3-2,CASSPGQVGGYTF,TGTGCCAGCAGCCCGGGACAGGTCGGTGGCTACACCTTC
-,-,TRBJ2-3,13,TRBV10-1,CASRRALTDTQYF,TGCGCCAGCAGGAGAGCGCTCACAGATACGCAGTATTTT
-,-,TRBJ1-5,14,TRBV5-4,CASSSGGGGQPQHF,TGTGCCAGCAGCTCCGGGGGAGGCGGTCAGCCCCAGCATTTT
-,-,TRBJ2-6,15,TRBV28,CASSLTGTGANVLTF,TGTGCCAGCAGTCTGACAGGTACCGGGGCCAACGTCCTGACTTTC
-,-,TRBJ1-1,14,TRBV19,CASSTQTANTEAFF,TGTGCCAGTAGTACCCAAACAGCGAACACTGAAGCTTTCTTT
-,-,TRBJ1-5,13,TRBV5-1,CASSLTDNQPQHF,TGCGCCAGCAGCTTGACAGATAACCAGCCCCAGCATTTT
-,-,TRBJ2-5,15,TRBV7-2,CASSLTVLRGETQYF,TGTGCCAGCAGCTTAACCGTCTTAAGGGGAGAGACCCAGTACTTC
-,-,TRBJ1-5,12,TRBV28,CASSLRIGPQHF,TGTGCCAGCAGTTTGAGGATTGGGCCCCAGCATTTT
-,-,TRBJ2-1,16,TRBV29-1,CSVTVPRGGPYNEQFF,TGCAGCGTTACCGTCCCTAGGGGGGGTCCCTACAATGAGCAGTTCTTC
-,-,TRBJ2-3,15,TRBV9,CASARDSSGTDTQYF,TGTGCCAGCGCGCGTGACAGTTCCGGTACAGATACGCAGTATTTT
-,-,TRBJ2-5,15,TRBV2,CASSVLGGIRGTQYF,TGTGCCAGCAGTGTCCTAGGGGGTATAAGGGGGACCCAGTACTTC
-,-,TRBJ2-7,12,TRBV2,CASSSRQTEQYF,TGTGCCAGCAGCTCACGACAGACCGAGCAGTACTTC
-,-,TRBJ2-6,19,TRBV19,CASSILRGFGSSGANVLTF,TGTGCCAGTAGTATACTAAGAGGGTTTGGCAGCTCTGGGGCCAACGTCCTGACTTTC
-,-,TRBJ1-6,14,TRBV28,CASSYGHYNSPLHF,TGTGCCAGCAGTTATGGGCATTATAATTCACCCCTCCACTTT
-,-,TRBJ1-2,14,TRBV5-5,CASSPWDTNYGYTF,TGTGCCAGCAGCCCATGGGACACCAACTATGGCTACACCTTC
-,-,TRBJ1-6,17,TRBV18,CASSPPVGLHDNSPLHF,TGTGCCAGCTCACCACCGGTTGGGCTCCACGATAATTCACCCCTCCACTTT
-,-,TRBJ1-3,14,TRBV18,CASSQGTSGNTIYF,TGTGCCAGCTCACAGGGGACATCTGGAAACACCATATATTTT
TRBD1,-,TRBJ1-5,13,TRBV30,CAWSNTGVQPQHF,TGTGCCTGGAGCAACACAGGGGTTCAGCCCCAGCATTTT
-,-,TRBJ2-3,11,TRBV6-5,CATRRGDTQYF,TGTGCCACGAGGCGGGGAGATACGCAGTATTTT
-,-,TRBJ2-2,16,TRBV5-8,CASSLWQGGGTGELFF,TGTGCCAGCAGCTTGTGGCAGGGTGGTGGAACCGGGGAGCTGTTTTTT
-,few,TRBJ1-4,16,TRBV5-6,CASSLVGGQRGEKLFF,TGTGCCAGCAGCTTGGTGGGGGGTCAGCGAGGTGAAAAACTGTTTTTT
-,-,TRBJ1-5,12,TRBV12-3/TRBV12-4,CASSFSGQPQHF,TGTGCCAGCAGTTTTTCCGGTCAGCCCCAGCATTTT
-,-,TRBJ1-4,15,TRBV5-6,CASSGTGTTNEKLFF,TGTGCCAGCAGCGGCACAGGGACAACTAATGAAAAACTGTTTTTT
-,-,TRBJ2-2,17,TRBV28,CASSSGTSTVWVGELFF,TGTGCCAGCAGCTCCGGGACATCCACCGTTTGGGTCGGGGAGCTGTTTTTT
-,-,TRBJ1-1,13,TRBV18,CASSRTDNTEAFF,TGTGCCAGCTCACGGACAGATAACACTGAAGCTTTCTTT
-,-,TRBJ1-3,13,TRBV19,CASSINSGNTIYF,TGTGCCAGTAGTATTAACTCTGGAAACACCATATATTTT
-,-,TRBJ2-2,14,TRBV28,CASSLRGFTGELFF,TGTGCCAGCAGTTTAAGGGGATTCACCGGGGAGCTGTTTTTT
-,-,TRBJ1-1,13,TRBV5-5,CASSPNTVTEAFF,TGTGCCAGCAGCCCGAACACCGTAACTGAAGCTTTCTTT
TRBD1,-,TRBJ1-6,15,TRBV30,CAWIIKGAEGSPLHF,TGTGCCTGGATTATAAAGGGGGCAGAAGGGTCACCCCTCCACTTT
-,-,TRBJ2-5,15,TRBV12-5,CASGPQSHKEETQYF,TGTGCTAGTGGCCCCCAGTCCCACAAAGAAGAGACCCAGTACTTC
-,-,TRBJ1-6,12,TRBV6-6,CASSEGVSPLHF,TGTGCCAGCAGTGAGGGGGTTTCACCCCTCCACTTT
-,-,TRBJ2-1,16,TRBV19,CASSTTGFSDYNEQFF,TGTGCCAGTAGTACTACAGGGTTTTCCGACTACAATGAGCAGTTCTTC
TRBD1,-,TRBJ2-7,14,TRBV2,CASSGQGASYEQYF,TGTGCCAGCAGTGGACAGGGGGCCAGCTACGAGCAGTACTTC
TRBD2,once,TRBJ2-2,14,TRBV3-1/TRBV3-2,CASSRGGSTGELFF,TGTGCCAGCAGCCGCGGGGGGAGCACCGGGGAGCTGTTTTTT
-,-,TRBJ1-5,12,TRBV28,CASSSQNQPQHF,TGTGCCAGCAGTTCTCAGAATCAGCCCCAGCATTTT
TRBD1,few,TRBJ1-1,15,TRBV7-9,CASSRRGQPNTEAFF,TGTGCCAGCAGCCGACGGGGACAGCCGAACACTGAAGCTTTCTTT
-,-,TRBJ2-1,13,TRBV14,CASSRQSYNEQFF,TGTGCCAGCAGCCGACAGAGTTACAATGAGCAGTTCTTC
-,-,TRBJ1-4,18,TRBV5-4,CASSLAIAGIGANEKLFF,TGTGCCAGCAGCTTGGCGATTGCCGGGATCGGGGCTAATGAAAAACTGTTTTTT
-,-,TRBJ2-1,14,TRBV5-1,CASSGSPGRDEQFF,TGCGCCAGCAGTGGGTCCCCCGGCCGGGATGAGCAGTTCTTC
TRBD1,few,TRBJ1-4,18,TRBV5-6,CASSLSGDRGHRNEKLFF,TGTGCCAGCAGCTTGAGTGGGGACAGGGGCCATCGTAATGAAAAACTGTTTTTT
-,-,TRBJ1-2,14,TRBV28,CASSSRQNGGGYTF,TGTGCCAGCAGCAGCCGACAGAATGGGGGCGGCTACACCTTC
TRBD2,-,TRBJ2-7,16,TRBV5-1,CASSLEGTSSSYEQYF,TGCGCCAGCAGCTTGGAGGGGACTAGCTCTTCCTACGAGCAGTACTTC
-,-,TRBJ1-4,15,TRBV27,CASKGWGPGDEKLFF,TGTGCCAGCAAGGGGTGGGGGCCGGGCGATGAAAAACTGTTTTTT
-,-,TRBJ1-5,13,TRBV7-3,CASSLTGNQPQHF,TGTGCCAGCAGCTTAACCGGGAATCAGCCCCAGCATTTT
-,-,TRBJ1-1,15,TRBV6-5,CASSYLFGSQAEAFF,TGTGCCAGCAGTTACCTCTTCGGCAGCCAGGCTGAAGCTTTCTTT
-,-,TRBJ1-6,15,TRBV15,CATRAKDSGGSPLHF,TGTGCCACCAGGGCAAAGGACAGTGGAGGTTCACCCCTCCACTTT
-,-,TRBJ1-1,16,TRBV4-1,CASSPEGGARNTEAFF,TGCGCCAGCAGCCCCGAGGGAGGGGCCCGGAACACTGAAGCTTTCTTT
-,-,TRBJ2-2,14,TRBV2,CASSGTSNTGELFF,TGTGCCAGTTCCGGGACATCCAACACCGGGGAGCTGTTTTTT
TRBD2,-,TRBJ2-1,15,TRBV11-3,CASSLGEGFLNEQFF,TGTGCCAGCAGCTTAGGGGAGGGGTTTCTCAATGAGCAGTTCTTC
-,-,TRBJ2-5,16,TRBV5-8,CASSLGSWTEQETQYF,TGTGCCAGCAGCTTGGGTTCCTGGACAGAACAAGAGACCCAGTACTTC